The 31 T cell receptor beta chains given below trace back to one sample, sequenced in a study of blood T cell repertoires in COVID-19. TCRdb keeps only in-frame clones here, not all; method: immunoSEQ multiplex PCR. This table has around 260,000 clones, roughly 83% appearing once. The specimen sequenced was peripheral blood. The receptors derive from a man aged 55 to 70 who had recovered from COVID-19.

V and J are TRBV28 and TRBJ1-1, with a weak D call TRBD1 (5 bases). The germline V gene has CDR1 MDHEN and CDR2 SYDVKM. Trimming removed 2 bases at V and 0 bases at J, with 16 bases between. The CDR3 length is 17 residues. The CDR3 coding sequence is TGTGCCAGCAGTTTAAGGGTCAGGGTGGTCATGAACACTGAAGCTTTCTTT. Translating gives CASSLRVRVVMNTEAFF.

The V and J genes are TRBV3-1 (or the pseudogene TRBV3-2) and TRBJ1-6; a possible D gene is TRBD1 (6 bases). The CDR3 totals 16 residues. Trimming stripped 4 bases from V and 0 bases from J, with 10 bases between. The V gene's germline CDR1 is LGHDT and CDR2 YNNKEL (reference sequence). CDR3 coding DNA: TGTGCCAGCAGCCTGAGGGGGAGCTCCTATAATTCACCCCTCCACTTT. Its protein is CASSLRGSSYNSPLHF.

This sequence joins TRBV7-9 and TRBJ1-2; a possible D gene is TRBD1 (5 bases). The V end was cut by 5 bases, the J end by 0 bases, with 16 bases between. Per the germline V gene, CDR1 is SEHNR and CDR2 is FQNEAQ (reference sequence). This CDR3 is 16 amino acids long. The CDR3 nucleotides are TGTGCCAGCAGCCCCAGGCTTCGGACAACTAACTATGGCTACACCTTC. Protein: CASSPRLRTTNYGYTF.

The CDR3 region is CASSYGTAMFF. The CDR3 DNA follows: TGTGCCAGCAGCTACGGGACAGCGATGTTTTTT. The chain has TRBV12-3 or TRBV12-4 and TRBJ1-4, with 7 bases fitting TRBD1. There are 11 residues in the CDR3. Losses at the gene ends were 6 bases for V and 15 bases for J; bases not matched to a gene: 7.

This sequence joins TRBV11-2 and TRBJ2-5; the match to TRBD2 covers 9 bases. The CDR3 spans 17 residues. Germline V gene sequence: CDR1 SGHAT, CDR2 FQNNGV. V gave up 0 bases and J gave up 7 bases; unmatched junction bases: 12. CDR3 amino acids: CASSLDGLAGNMGTQYF. The DNA of the CDR3 is TGTGCCAGCAGCTTAGATGGTCTAGCGGGAAACATGGGGACCCAGTACTTC.

This clone was observed a single time. The genes are TRBV2 and TRBJ1-1, with 11 bases identical to TRBD1. With V trimmed by 3 bases and J by 10 bases, 7 bases remained unmatched. CDR3 length equals 14 residues. In germline, CDR1 is SNHLY, CDR2 FYNNEI. CDR3 DNA sequence: TGTGCCAGCAGTGATTACGGGACAGGGGGTAGAGCTTTCTTT. This translates into CASSDYGTGGRAFF.

The gene calls are TRBV6-5 and TRBJ1-1; 7 nucleotides line up with TRBD1. CDR1 and CDR2 (germline): MNHEY, SVGAGI. V lost 7 bases to trimming and J lost 1 base; unmatched junction nucleotides: 3. The CDR3 covers 13 residues. The CDR3 sequence is CASNDRANTEAFF. The CDR3, as DNA: TGTGCCAGCAACGACAGGGCGAACACTGAAGCTTTCTTT.

J is TRBJ2-3 and V is TRBV4-1; the D gene is possibly TRBD1 (6 bases). The CDR3 spans 17 residues. V gave up 3 bases and J gave up 0 bases, with 16 bases separating them. CDR1 and CDR2 from the germline V gene are MGHRA and YSYEKL. The CDR3 DNA reads TGCGCCAGCAGCCAGAAACCACAGGGCTCTAGCACAGATACGCAGTATTTT. This sequence encodes CASSQKPQGSSTDTQYF.

This chain joins TRBV27 and TRBJ2-7; TRBD2 matches at 7 bases. The CDR3 is made up of 14 amino acids. Trimming cost V 4 bases and J 4 bases; bases outside gene matches: 7. CDR1 is MNHEY and CDR2 is SMNVEV in the germline V gene (reference sequence). For the CDR3, the DNA is TGTGCCAGCAGTTCCGGGACTATAGAATACGAGCAGTACTTC. Protein sequence: CASSSGTIEYEQYF.

The gene calls are TRBV7-9 and TRBJ1-1, with 8 bases lining up with TRBD1. The germline V gene has CDR1 SEHNR and CDR2 FQNEAQ (reference sequence). J gave up 1 base and V 5 bases, and 9 bases lay outside the gene matches. This CDR3 is 16 amino acids long. CDR3 nucleotides: TGTGCCAGCAGCCTACCCGGACAGGGAGAGAACACTGAAGCTTTCTTT. It yields the protein CASSLPGQGENTEAFF.

The chain combines TRBV19 with TRBJ2-7; perhaps TRBD1 as D (5 bases). Germline assignment: CDR1 LNHDA and CDR2 SQIVND (reference sequence). The CDR3 spans 16 residues. V dropped 5 bases and J dropped 0 bases, with 17 bases sitting between them. The CDR3: CASSPKTALSSYEQYF. The CDR3 DNA reads as TGTGCCAGTAGTCCAAAGACAGCGCTCAGCTCCTACGAGCAGTACTTC.

The genes are TRBV11-2 and TRBJ1-2; 7 nucleotides align to TRBD1. Germline CDR1 and CDR2: SGHAT and FQNNGV. CDR3 size: 14 residues. V shed 1 base, J shed 4 bases, and the junction held 3 bases outside the gene matches. Here the CDR3 reads CASSLVAGGYGYTF. CDR3 DNA sequence: TGTGCCAGCAGCTTAGTTGCAGGGGGCTATGGCTACACCTTC. Filled out from reference TRBV11-2 and TRBJ1-2, the complete variable domain reads EAGVAQSPRYKIIEKRQSVAFWCNPISGHATLYWYQQILGQGPKLLIQFQNNGVVDDSQLPKDRFSAERLKGVDSTLKIQPAKLEDSAVYLCASSLVAGGYGYTFGSGTRLTVV.

The gene calls are TRBV6-5 and TRBJ2-5, with TRBD2 matching 8 bases. The CDR3 extends over 16 amino acids. Germline CDR1 reads MNHEY; CDR2 reads SVGAGI. Trimming cost V 0 bases and J 1 base; bases outside gene matches: 4. The CDR3 region has the DNA TGTGCCAGCAGTTACTCCGGGGGGGGGATCCAAGAGACCCAGTACTTC. This codes for CASSYSGGGIQETQYF.

CDR3 coding DNA: TGCGCCAGCAGCTTGGTGGGAGTTGGGTACAATGAGCAGTTCTTC. The encoded protein is CASSLVGVGYNEQFF. V is TRBV5-1 and J is TRBJ2-1, with D perhaps matching TRBD2 (5 bases). CDR1 and CDR2 (germline): SGHRS, YFSETQ. The CDR3 consists of 15 residues. Trimming removed 0 bases at V and 4 bases at J, with 11 bases between.

V is TRBV30 and J is TRBJ1-4, with TRBD1 matching over 12 bases. From germline, CDR1 is GTSNPN and CDR2 SVGIG (reference sequence). With 0 bases clipped from V and 10 bases from J, the junction kept 6 bases outside the gene matches. The CDR3 spans 15 residues. The chain's CDR3 is CAWSVSGTGGGKLFF. The CDR3, as DNA: TGTGCCTGGAGTGTATCCGGGACAGGGGGCGGAAAACTGTTTTTT.

This clone came up a few times. The chain has TRBV28 and TRBJ1-3, with D tentatively TRBD1 (6 bases). This CDR3 spans 15 amino acids. Trimming removed 7 bases at V and 0 bases at J, with 13 bases between. The germline V gene has CDR1 MDHEN and CDR2 SYDVKM. Here the CDR3 DNA reads TGTGCCAGCACCAGGACAGCTTCCTCTGGAAACACCATATATTTT. As protein: CASTRTASSGNTIYF. Variable domain in full (rest from reference TRBV28 and TRBJ1-3): DVKVTQSSRYLVKRTGEKVFLECVQDMDHENMFWYRQDPGLGLRLIYFSYDVKMKEKGDIPEGYSVSREKKERFSLILESASTNQTSMYLCASTRTASSGNTIYFGEGSWLTVV.

The rearrangement joins TRBV20-1 to TRBJ2-7; perhaps TRBD2 as D (6 bases). Germline V CDR1 and CDR2: DFQATT, SNEGSKA (reference sequence). V was clipped by 3 bases and J by 4 bases, with 10 bases between them. CDR3 length: 12 residues. As DNA, the CDR3 is TGCAGTGCTAGTACTAGCATTTACGAGCAGTACTTC. Amino acid sequence: CSASTSIYEQYF.

This chain connects TRBV24-1 to TRBJ2-7, with 11 bases identical to TRBD2. The CDR3 covers 15 residues. Germline CDR1 KGHDR, CDR2 SFDVKD. J lost 7 bases, V lost 3 bases, and 7 bases had no gene match. Written as DNA, the CDR3 is TGTGCCACCAGTGATACTAGCGGGGGTCTTGGTGAGCAGTACTTC. This gives the protein CATSDTSGGLGEQYF.

This clone has only a few counts. This CDR3 reads CASTSNTEAFF. The CDR3, as DNA: TGTGCCAGCACGAGTAACACTGAAGCTTTCTTT. The chain links TRBV9 to TRBJ1-1; D remains ambiguous. V was cut by 6 bases and J by 2 bases, with 5 bases left in between. Germline CDR1 reads SGDLS; CDR2 reads YYNGEE. The length of the CDR3 is 11 residues.

CDR3 amino acids: CASSQGYNSPLHF. CDR3 coding DNA: TGTGCCAGCAGCCAGGGGTATAATTCACCCCTCCACTTT. V gene TRBV7-9 combines with J gene TRBJ1-6; tentative D call: TRBD1 (6 bases). In germline, CDR1 is SEHNR, CDR2 FQNEAQ (reference sequence). V lost 5 bases and J lost 4, with 6 bases in between. The CDR3 extends over 13 amino acids.

The J gene is TRBJ1-6, the V gene TRBV25-1; weak D call: TRBD1 (6 bases). CDR3 size: 13 residues. CDR1 and CDR2 from the germline V gene are MGHDK and SYGVNS. V was clipped by 4 bases and J by 8 bases, with 9 bases between them. The CDR3 reads CASSGQAYSPLHF. The CDR3 DNA sequence: TGTGCCAGCAGTGGACAGGCTTATTCACCCCTCCACTTT.

CDR3 sequence (DNA): TGTGCCAGCAGCGCCCCGGGACTAGGCACAGATACGCAGTATTTT. Its protein is CASSAPGLGTDTQYF. The V gene is TRBV5-8, the J gene TRBJ2-3; 8 bases match TRBD2. This CDR3 region has 15 residues. Germline V gene lookup returns CDR1 SGHTS and CDR2 YDEGEE. V shed 4 bases, J shed 1 base, and the junction held 5 bases outside the gene matches. The full variable domain, its missing parts supplied by reference TRBV5-8 and TRBJ2-3, is EAGVTQSPTHLIKTRGQQATLRCSPISGHTSVYWYQQALGLGLQFLLWYDEGEERNRGNFPPRFSGRQFPNYSSELNVNALELEDSALYLCASSAPGLGTDTQYFGPGTRLTVL.

V usage is TRBV12-5 and J usage is TRBJ2-7; D unresolved. The CDR3 has 15 amino acids. The germline CDR1 and CDR2 sequences are LGHNT and FRNRAP. V was trimmed by 1 base and J by 2 bases, leaving 12 bases between them. As DNA, the CDR3 is TGTGCTAGTGGTTTGGAAGACGGTGGAGCCTACGAGCAGTACTTC. Translating it yields CASGLEDGGAYEQYF.

The CDR3 sequence is CASSPTVAGDEQYF. Here the CDR3 DNA reads TGTGCCAGCAGCCCCACAGTGGCGGGGGACGAGCAGTACTTC. The genes are TRBV5-5 and TRBJ2-7; 7 positions match TRBD2. This CDR3 contains 14 residues. Germline V CDR1 and CDR2: SGHKS, YYEKEE (reference sequence). V was clipped by 4 bases and J by 5 bases; unmatched bases: 9.

This rearrangement joins TRBV4-1 to TRBJ2-3; a weak D match, TRBD1 (6 bases). Looked up from germline, CDR1 is MGHRA and CDR2 is YSYEKL. The V end lost 2 bases, the J end lost 4 bases, and 16 bases lay between the germline ends. This CDR3 comprises 16 residues. The CDR3 spells CASSQLLQGGSDTQYF. The CDR3 bases are TGCGCCAGCAGCCAACTCCTACAGGGTGGTTCAGATACGCAGTATTTT.

The DNA of the CDR3 is TGTGCCAGCAGTTACAATTCGAGACGGACAACAAAAGAGCAGTTCTTC. Translation gives CASSYNSRRTTKEQFF. The V call is TRBV6-2 or TRBV6-3, the J call TRBJ2-1, with D perhaps matching TRBD1 (5 bases). V lost 2 bases and J 10 bases, leaving 21 bases between the germline ends. The germline V gene has CDR1 MNHEY and CDR2 SVGEGT. This CDR3 spans 16 amino acids.

The genes are TRBV19 and TRBJ2-3, with D perhaps matching TRBD2 (6 bases). Germline V CDR1 and CDR2: LNHDA, SQIVND (reference sequence). V dropped 6 bases and J dropped 0 bases, with 13 bases sitting between them. The CDR3 is 15 residues long. The CDR3 DNA sequence: TGTGCCAGTAGGGGGACTTCCCATAGCACAGATACGCAGTATTTT. This translates into CASRGTSHSTDTQYF.

This clone has only one observation. The gene calls are TRBV18 and TRBJ2-7, with 11 bases that match TRBD2. V shed 2 bases, J shed 5 bases, and the junction held 5 bases outside the gene matches. Germline values: CDR1 KGHSH, CDR2 LQKENI. This CDR3 region has 15 residues. The CDR3 coding sequence is TGTGCCAGCTCACCAACTAGCGGGAGTGTCCACGAGCAGTACTTC. Protein: CASSPTSGSVHEQYF. Supplemented by reference TRBV18 and TRBJ2-7, the full variable domain reads NAGVMQNPRHLVRRRGQEARLRCSPMKGHSHVYWYRQLPEEGLKFMVYLQKENIIDESGMPKERFSAEFPKEGPSILRIQQVVRGDSAAYFCASSPTSGSVHEQYFGPGTRLTVT.

J is TRBJ1-1 and V is TRBV19; 8 bases fit TRBD1. There are 15 residues in the CDR3. Germline assignment: CDR1 LNHDA and CDR2 SQIVND (reference sequence). J lost 1 base, V lost 7 bases, and 8 bases had no gene match. CDR3 nucleotide sequence: TGTGCCAGTAACCCGCCCGGGACAGGGAACACTGAAGCTTTCTTT. Translation: CASNPPGTGNTEAFF.

This clone was seen a single time. J is TRBJ1-2 and V is TRBV6-5, with D unresolved. Germline V CDR1 and CDR2: MNHEY, SVGAGI. With 4 bases removed from V and 8 bases from J, the gap between germline ends came to 11 bases. The CDR3 runs to 12 residues. Here the CDR3 reads CASSSPREGYTF. The CDR3 nucleotides are TGTGCCAGCAGTTCCCCCCGGGAGGGCTACACCTTC.

The V and J genes are TRBV10-2 and TRBJ1-6; D might be TRBD1 (5 bases). The V gene's germline CDR1 is WSHSY and CDR2 SAAADI. The V end lost 5 bases, the J end lost 0 bases, and 11 bases lay between the germline ends. The CDR3 has 16 amino acids. CDR3 amino acids: CASSSGARSYNSPLHF. The CDR3 coding sequence is TGCGCCAGCAGTAGCGGGGCACGCTCCTATAATTCACCCCTCCACTTT.